Each of the 22 T cell receptor beta chains below was sequenced from the same sample in a study of cytomegalovirus exposure and HLA in healthy donors. Some clones are missing from TCRdb's copy, which holds only in-frame ones; the method was immunoSEQ multiplex PCR. The table has more than 55,000 clones, roughly 94% seen once. The sequencing input was PBMCs. These receptors were taken from a young woman in good health and CMV-seronegative.

The gene calls are TRBV15 and TRBJ2-3; D uncertain. V lost 9 bases, J lost 4 bases, and 17 bases lay in between. The CDR3 sequence is 14 residues long. CDR1 is LNHNV, CDR2 YYDKDF, per germline (reference sequence). The CDR3 loop is CATKLSSVADTQYF. CDR3 bases: TGTGCCACGAAACTATCTTCGGTTGCAGATACGCAGTATTTT. Together with reference TRBV15 and TRBJ2-3, the CDR3 gives the full variable domain: DAMVIQNPRYQVTQFGKPVTLSCSQTLNHNVMYWYQQKSSQAPKLLFHYYDKDFNNEADTPDNFQSRRPNTSFCFLDIRSPGLGDTAMYLCATKLSSVADTQYFGPGTRLTVL.

The chain joins TRBV20-1 to TRBJ1-2; no clear D. Trimming left V 1 base short and J 5 bases short, with 5 bases between. Germline CDR1 and CDR2: DFQATT and SNEGSKA (reference sequence). The CDR3 totals 11 residues. For the CDR3, the DNA is TGCAGTGCTAGAGCCGAGTATGGCTACACCTTC. Translated: CSARAEYGYTF.

The V call is TRBV7-2, the J call TRBJ2-2; D perhaps matches TRBD2 (5 bases). Germline V lookup: CDR1 SGHTA, CDR2 FQGNSA. The CDR3 has 13 amino acids. V lost 2 bases and J 8 bases, leaving 9 bases between the germline ends. The CDR3 DNA reads as TGTGCCAGCAGCTTATTAGCGTCTGGGGAGCTGTTTTTT. Amino acid sequence: CASSLLASGELFF.

This chain uses TRBV12-5 with TRBJ2-7, with TRBD1 identical over 7 bases. V trimming: 1 base; J trimming: 2 bases; junction bases outside the gene matches: 8. The CDR3 has 16 residues. Germline loops: CDR1 LGHNT, CDR2 FRNRAP. CDR3 DNA sequence: TGTGCTAGTGGTTTGGAACACCGGACAGGTCCCTACGAGCAGTACTTC. It translates to CASGLEHRTGPYEQYF.

V is TRBV7-3 and J is TRBJ2-5; D uncertain. The ends were cut back, 11 bases at V and 6 bases at J, with 16 bases in the middle. This CDR3 has 12 residues. Germline values: CDR1 SGHTA, CDR2 FQGTGA. The CDR3 bases are TGTGCCGGAGTACCCCCCCCGAAGACCCAGTACTTC. Its translation is CAGVPPPKTQYF.

The chain couples TRBV5-1 to TRBJ2-7; D remains ambiguous. Trimming removed 0 bases from V and 2 bases from J, with 12 bases in between. This CDR3 has 15 amino acids. CDR1 and CDR2 from the germline V gene are SGHRS and YFSETQ. The CDR3 here is CASSLVGHLAYEQYF. CDR3 DNA: TGCGCCAGCAGCTTGGTTGGCCACCTTGCCTACGAGCAGTACTTC.

The chain joins TRBV7-2 to TRBJ1-3; D is unclear. CDR3 length equals 13 residues. The V end lost 1 base, the J end lost 9 bases, and 10 bases lay between the germline ends. CDR1 and CDR2 (germline): SGHTA, FQGNSA. CDR3 DNA sequence: TGTGCCAGCAGCTTAGTAGCTTACGGCACCATATATTTT. As protein: CASSLVAYGTIYF.

This chain links TRBV7-9 with TRBJ1-2; D ambiguous. V lost 1 base, J lost 5 bases, and 11 bases lay in between. The CDR3 contains 14 residues. Germline V lookup: CDR1 SEHNR, CDR2 FQNEAQ (reference sequence). CDR3 region: CASSLGQPDYGYTF. The CDR3 coding sequence is TGTGCCAGCAGCTTAGGACAACCGGATTATGGCTACACCTTC.

Comment on this clone: This specimen includes other DNA sequences encoding the same CDR3. V gene TRBV7-2 combines with J gene TRBJ1-1; TRBD1 might be the D (5 bases). CDR1 is SGHTA, CDR2 FQGNSA, per germline. The CDR3 runs 14 residues. V lost 3 bases and J 4 bases, leaving 12 bases between the germline ends. The CDR3 here is CASSLAGVLTEAFF. The CDR3 bases are TGTGCCAGCAGCTTGGCGGGGGTACTCACTGAAGCTTTCTTT.

The V call is TRBV10-2, the J call TRBJ1-6; possibly TRBD1 for D (5 bases). The CDR3 totals 15 residues. Germline V CDR1 and CDR2: WSHSY, SAAADI. Between the trimmed V and J ends, which lost 0 bases and 7 bases, there was a span of 10 bases. The CDR3, as DNA: TGCGCCAGCAGTGAGTCAAGCAGGGCCAATTCACCCCTCCACTTT. This gives the protein CASSESSRANSPLHF.

The chain combines TRBV4-2 with TRBJ1-2; D remains ambiguous. V was clipped by 2 bases and J by 0 bases, with 13 bases between them. In germline, CDR1 is LGHNA, CDR2 YNFKEQ. The CDR3 runs to 16 residues. The CDR3 protein is CASSQSFAGANYGYTF. Written as DNA, the CDR3 is TGTGCCAGCAGCCAATCCTTTGCCGGGGCTAACTATGGCTACACCTTC.

CDR3 nucleotides: TGTGCCACCAAGGGGTCGGGGGGGCTTCGGTCGAATGAGCAGTTCTTC. Translating it yields CATKGSGGLRSNEQFF. This chain connects TRBV10-3 to TRBJ2-1; 8 nucleotides agree with TRBD2. The CDR3 contains 16 residues. The V and J ends lost 10 bases and 7 bases, in that order; junction bases with no gene match: 18. Looked up from germline, CDR1 is ENHRY and CDR2 is SYGVKD.

J is TRBJ1-6 and V is TRBV5-1; 7 nucleotides match TRBD1. Germline lookup yields CDR1 SGHRS and CDR2 YFSETQ. V trimming: 3 bases; J trimming: 6 bases; junction bases outside the gene matches: 9. This CDR3 is 16 amino acids long. The CDR3 DNA follows: TGCGCCAGCAGCTCCCGGACAGGCTCGATTAATTCACCCCTCCACTTT. Its protein product is CASSSRTGSINSPLHF. Supplemented by reference TRBV5-1 and TRBJ1-6, the full variable domain reads KAGVTQTPRYLIKTRGQQVTLSCSPISGHRSVSWYQQTPGQGLQFLFEYFSETQRNKGNFPGRFSGRQFSNSRSEMNVSTLELGDSALYLCASSSRTGSINSPLHFGNGTRLTVT.

This chain connects TRBV5-1 to TRBJ1-6; 7 nucleotides agree with TRBD1. Germline CDR1 and CDR2: SGHRS and YFSETQ. The CDR3 is made up of 15 amino acids. With V trimmed by 6 bases and J by 3 bases, 6 bases remained unmatched. The CDR3 is CASTAGGSYNSPLHF. CDR3 coding DNA: TGCGCCAGCACGGCAGGGGGGAGCTATAATTCACCCCTCCACTTT.

V usage is TRBV11-3 and J usage is TRBJ2-7; D possibly corresponds to TRBD2 (6 bases). CDR1 is SGHNT, CDR2 YENEEA, per germline. Trimming pared 4 bases from V and 1 base from J, leaving 8 bases between. The CDR3 is made up of 13 amino acids. CDR3 nucleotide sequence: TGTGCCAGCAGCTACGGGGGTTCCTACGAGCAGTACTTC. This sequence encodes CASSYGGSYEQYF.

The V gene is TRBV30, the J gene TRBJ1-2; no clear D gene. The ends were cut back, 0 bases at V and 7 bases at J, with 9 bases in the middle. Per the germline V gene, CDR1 is GTSNPN and CDR2 is SVGIG (reference sequence). The CDR3 is made up of 12 amino acids. The CDR3 loop reads CAWSVKGVGYTF. The CDR3 nucleotides read TGTGCCTGGAGTGTAAAGGGAGTTGGCTACACCTTC.

The V gene is TRBV11-1, the J gene TRBJ2-2, with unresolved D. CDR1 SGHAT and CDR2 FQDESV come from the germline V gene (reference sequence). CDR3 size: 14 residues. V dropped 2 bases and J dropped 2 bases, with 6 bases sitting between them. CDR3 amino acids: CASSLLANTGELFF. DNA of the CDR3: TGTGCCAGCAGCTTATTGGCTAACACCGGGGAGCTGTTTTTT.

V gene TRBV6-5 combines with J gene TRBJ1-2, with TRBD1 matching over 8 bases. Germline V CDR1 and CDR2: MNHEY, SVGAGI. This CDR3 has 15 amino acids. V was pared by 2 bases and J by 5 bases, with 7 bases of the junction left unmatched. CDR3 nucleotide sequence: TGTGCCAGCAGTTACACCGGGACAGGCCTATATGGCTACACCTTC. Protein: CASSYTGTGLYGYTF.

The CDR3 DNA reads TGTGCCAGCAGTTTAGGGCCCCGTCGAGCTTTCTTT. This translates into CASSLGPRRAFF. This chain joins TRBV28 and TRBJ1-1; no reliable D call. V was clipped by 2 bases and J by 10 bases, with 11 bases between them. The length of the CDR3 is 12 residues. Per the germline V gene, CDR1 is MDHEN and CDR2 is SYDVKM.

The V gene is TRBV5-1, the J gene TRBJ2-2; TRBD1 matches 12 bases. Germline CDR1 reads SGHRS; CDR2 reads YFSETQ. CDR3 length equals 17 residues. Unmatched junction bases numbered 8, after V lost 4 bases and J lost 4 bases. For the CDR3, the DNA is TGCGCCAGCAGCAAAACCGGGACAGGGGGCTTCACCGGGGAGCTGTTTTTT. It translates to CASSKTGTGGFTGELFF.

The chain uses TRBV18 and TRBJ2-7; D is perhaps TRBD2 (6 bases). CDR3 length equals 14 residues. Germline values: CDR1 KGHSH, CDR2 LQKENI. The V gene lost 3 bases and the J gene lost 2 bases, with 11 bases spanning the gap. The CDR3 here is CASSPSRGAYEQYF. Written as DNA, the CDR3 is TGTGCCAGCTCACCGTCTCGCGGGGCCTACGAGCAGTACTTC.

This chain joins TRBV4-3 and TRBJ2-6; TRBD1 aligns across 7 bases. Trimming took 4 bases from V and 0 from J; bases not matched to a gene: 9. This CDR3 region has 18 residues. CDR1 and CDR2 from the germline V gene are LGHNA and YSLEER. The CDR3 region has the DNA TGCGCCAGCAGCCCTACCACCGGGACAGTCTCTGGGGCCAACGTCCTGACTTTC. Encoded protein: CASSPTTGTVSGANVLTF.